This T cell receptor (beta chain) was profiled in a study of blood T cell repertoires in COVID-19. Living in roughly 23 US areas, the participants were between 18 and 89 years of age. During the 2 weeks before they entered the study, exposed participants had met someone with a PCR-confirmed or clinician-diagnosed COVID-19 case. Assay: immunoSEQ multiplex PCR; the TCRdb copy retains only in-frame clones and omits some. The sample holds about 210,000 clones, about 86% seen once. Germline loops: CDR1 SGHNT, CDR2 YYREEE (reference sequence). CDR3 length: 15 residues. The V segment lost 4 bases and the J segment 3 bases; nucleotides outside the gene matches: 7.

The chain employs TRBV5-4 and TRBJ1-3, with 7 positions matching TRBD1. Sequenced: PBMCs or T cells enriched from blood (not recorded which). The TCR originated in a woman aged 25 to 39 who had been exposed to COVID-19. The CDR3 sequence is CASSTSRGFGNTIYF. The CDR3 DNA is TGTGCCAGCAGCACATCCAGGGGGTTTGGAAACACCATATATTTT.